This T cell receptor (beta chain) stems from a study of shared clonotypes between healthy human individuals. Study results and limitations: Represented diversity (both genetic and exposure-history) was limited by the small number of donors.

This clone occurred once. Its antigen is unknown. Generated by immunoSEQ multiplex PCR, the TCRdb table keeps only in-frame clones and is missing some. This repertoire shows 400,000 or so clones, around 96% found once; its top ten account for 0.32%. V gave up 1 base and J gave up 5 bases, with 12 bases separating them. Germline V lookup: CDR1 SGHRS, CDR2 YFSETQ. The CDR3 sequence is 15 residues long. Sequencing was carried out using memory CD8+ T cells sorted from blood. The subset denotes: CD45RO+ cells pooled with CCR7-negative TemRA cells. The receptor's source is a man aged 25-45 years in good health. The V call is TRBV5-1, the J call TRBJ2-2, with no clear D. CDR3 sequence (DNA): TGCGCCAGCAGCTTGCCAACAACCGGTACCGGGGAGCTGTTTTTT. Residues: CASSLPTTGTGELFF.